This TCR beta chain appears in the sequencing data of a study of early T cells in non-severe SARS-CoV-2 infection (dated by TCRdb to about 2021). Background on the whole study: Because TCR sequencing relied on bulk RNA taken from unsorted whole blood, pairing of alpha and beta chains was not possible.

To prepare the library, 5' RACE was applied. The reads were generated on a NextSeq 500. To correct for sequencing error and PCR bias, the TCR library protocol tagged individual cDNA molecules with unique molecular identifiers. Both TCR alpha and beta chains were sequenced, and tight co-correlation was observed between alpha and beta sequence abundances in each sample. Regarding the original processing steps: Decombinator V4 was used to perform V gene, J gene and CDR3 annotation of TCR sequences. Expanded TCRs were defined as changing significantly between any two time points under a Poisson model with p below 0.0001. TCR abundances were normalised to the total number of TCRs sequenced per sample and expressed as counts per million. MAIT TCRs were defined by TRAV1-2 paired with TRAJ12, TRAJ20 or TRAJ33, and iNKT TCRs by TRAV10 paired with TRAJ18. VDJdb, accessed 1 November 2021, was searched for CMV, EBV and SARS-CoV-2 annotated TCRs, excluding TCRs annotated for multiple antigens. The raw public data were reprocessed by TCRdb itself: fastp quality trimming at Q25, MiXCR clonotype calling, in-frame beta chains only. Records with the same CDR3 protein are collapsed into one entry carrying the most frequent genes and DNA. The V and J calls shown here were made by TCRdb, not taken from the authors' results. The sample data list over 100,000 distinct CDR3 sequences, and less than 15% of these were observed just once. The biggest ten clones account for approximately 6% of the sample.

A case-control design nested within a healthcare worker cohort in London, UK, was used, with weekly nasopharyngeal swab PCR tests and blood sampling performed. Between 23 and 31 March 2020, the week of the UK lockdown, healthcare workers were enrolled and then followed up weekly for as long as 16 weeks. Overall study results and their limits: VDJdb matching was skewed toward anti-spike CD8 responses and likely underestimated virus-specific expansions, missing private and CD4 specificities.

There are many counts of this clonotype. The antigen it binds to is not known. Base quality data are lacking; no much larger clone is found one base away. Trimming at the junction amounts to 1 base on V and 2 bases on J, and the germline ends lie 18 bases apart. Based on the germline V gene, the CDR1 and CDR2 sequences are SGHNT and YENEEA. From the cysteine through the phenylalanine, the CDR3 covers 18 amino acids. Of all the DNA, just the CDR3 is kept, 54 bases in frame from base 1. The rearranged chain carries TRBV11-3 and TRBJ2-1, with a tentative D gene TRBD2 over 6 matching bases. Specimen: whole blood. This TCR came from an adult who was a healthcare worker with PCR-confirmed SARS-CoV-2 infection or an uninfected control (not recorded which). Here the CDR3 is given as CASSLGFGQEGPYNEQFF. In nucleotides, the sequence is TGTGCCAGCAGCTTAGGGTTCGGGCAGGAGGGTCCCTACAATGAGCAGTTCTTC.